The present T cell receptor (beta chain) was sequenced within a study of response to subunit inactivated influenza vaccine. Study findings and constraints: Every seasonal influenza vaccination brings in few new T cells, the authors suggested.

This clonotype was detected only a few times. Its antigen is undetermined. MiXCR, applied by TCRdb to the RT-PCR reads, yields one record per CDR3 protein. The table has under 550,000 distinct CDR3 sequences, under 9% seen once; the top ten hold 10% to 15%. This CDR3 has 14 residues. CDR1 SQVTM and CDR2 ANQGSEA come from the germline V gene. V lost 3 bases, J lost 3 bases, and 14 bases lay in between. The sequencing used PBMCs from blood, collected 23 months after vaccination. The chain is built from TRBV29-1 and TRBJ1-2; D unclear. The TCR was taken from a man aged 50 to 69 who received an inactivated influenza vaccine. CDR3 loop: CSVEWNSFDYGYTF. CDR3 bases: TGCAGCGTTGAGTGGAATAGTTTCGACTATGGCTACACCTTC.